The 10 T cell receptor beta chains below come from one sample, sequenced in a study of T cells in tumors after PD-1 blockade. Here immunoSEQ multiplex PCR was the method, and the copy in TCRdb shows in-frame clones only, minus some. This table holds 10,000 to 15,000 clones, around 60% found once. This specimen consisted of tumor tissue, obtained before anti-PD-1 treatment. The origin of the receptors is a human donor with cutaneous squamous cell carcinoma.

The V and J genes are TRBV29-1 and TRBJ1-2; the match to TRBD1 covers 7 bases. Unmatched junction bases numbered 7, after V lost 1 base and J lost 8 bases. Germline assignment: CDR1 SQVTM and CDR2 ANQGSEA. CDR3 length equals 13 residues. CDR3 loop: CSVEVRDSGGYTF. CDR3 in DNA: TGCAGCGTTGAAGTTCGGGACAGTGGGGGCTACACCTTC.

This clone is medium-sized in the sample. The chain combines TRBV7-9 with TRBJ1-2; 10 bases line up with TRBD1. The V gene end was trimmed by 3 bases and the J gene end by 6 bases; junction bases not matched to a gene: 1. This CDR3 region has 13 residues. Germline CDR1 and CDR2: SEHNR and FQNEAQ (reference sequence). The CDR3 DNA is TGTGCCAGCAGCTTCGGGACAGGGGATGGCTACACCTTC. Its protein product is CASSFGTGDGYTF. Using reference TRBV7-9 and TRBJ1-2 for the parts outside the CDR3, the full variable domain is DTGVSQNPRHKITKRGQNVTFRCDPISEHNRLYWYRQTLGQGPEFLTYFQNEAQLEKSRLLSDRFSAERPKGSFSTLEIQRTEQGDSAMYLCASSFGTGDGYTFGSGTRLTVV.

The chain recombines TRBV6-6 with TRBJ2-3, with D possibly TRBD1 on 6 matching bases. The ends were cut back, 3 bases at V and 2 bases at J, with 12 bases in the middle. This CDR3 has 15 residues. Germline V gene data show CDR1 as MNHNY and CDR2 as SVGAGI (reference sequence). The CDR3 sequence: CASSYQGKNTDTQYF. The CDR3 DNA reads TGTGCCAGCAGTTATCAGGGGAAAAACACAGATACGCAGTATTTT.

Concerning this clone: The junction departs from germline at one end; a sequencing error may be responsible. At the DNA level, this CDR3 is encoded by other sequences in the same sample as well. The rearrangement uses TRBV6-2 or TRBV6-3 and TRBJ2-7, with D possibly matching TRBD2 (5 bases). Germline loops: CDR1 MNHEY, CDR2 SVGEGT. The CDR3 has 16 residues. The CDR3 nucleotides read TGTGCCAGCAGCTACTCTGTGACTATCAACTCCTACGAGCAGTACTTC. Encoded protein: CASSYSVTINSYEQYF.

V and J are TRBV11-2 and TRBJ1-2, with D tentatively TRBD1 (5 bases). CDR3 length: 12 residues. Germline V CDR1 and CDR2: SGHAT, FQNNGV. The V end was cut by 4 bases, the J end by 8 bases, with 11 bases between. In nucleotides, the CDR3 is TGTGCCAGCAGCTGGGGGGTGAGAGGCTACACCTTC. It codes for CASSWGVRGYTF.

This clone showed up just a few times. The chain combines TRBV24-1 with TRBJ2-7; TRBD1 matches 7 bases. After removal of 2 bases from V and 2 bases from J, the junction contained 2 bases not matched to a gene. The germline gives CDR1 KGHDR, CDR2 SFDVKD. This CDR3 has 14 amino acids. The CDR3 DNA reads as TGTGCCACCAGTGATTCGAGGGGGCCCTACGAGCAGTACTTC. It translates to CATSDSRGPYEQYF.

The V call is TRBV21-1, the J call TRBJ1-1; no DNA check was done on the table's D call, TRBD1. TRBV21-1 has pseudogene status. This CDR3 contains 14 residues. The CDR3 DNA is TGTGCCAGCAGCAAAGGGGTGCAGGGGCGGCGAGCTTTCTTT. It specifies CASSKGVQGRRAFF.

This clone is a singleton in its sample. This rearrangement joins TRBV19 to TRBJ1-5; TRBD1 agrees at 7 bases. Germline CDR1 LNHDA, CDR2 SQIVND (reference sequence). The CDR3 covers 15 residues. With V trimmed by 5 bases and J by 5 bases, 9 bases remained unmatched. CDR3 nucleotide sequence: TGTGCCAGTAGTGTAACAGGGGCGGATCATCAGCCCCAGCATTTT. This gives the protein CASSVTGADHQPQHF.

The rearrangement links TRBV10-3 to TRBJ2-1; D not certain. V lost 3 bases and J lost 0, with 12 bases in between. The CDR3 is 16 amino acids. Per the germline V gene, CDR1 is ENHRY and CDR2 is SYGVKD. The CDR3 is CAISDPVGYSYNEQFF. DNA of the CDR3: TGTGCCATCAGTGACCCCGTAGGGTACTCCTACAATGAGCAGTTCTTC.

This clone has a handful of counts. This sequence joins TRBV2 and TRBJ2-1; 7 positions agree with TRBD1. The length of the CDR3 is 15 residues. The junction had 8 bases not matched to a gene; V was cut back by 3 bases and J by 6 bases. Germline CDR1 reads SNHLY; CDR2 reads FYNNEI. CDR3 sequence (DNA): TGTGCCAGCAGTGAGTGGACAGGTAGGGGCAATGAGCAGTTCTTC. Protein: CASSEWTGRGNEQFF.